The sequence of this TCR beta chain was determined in a study of radiation and T cells in renal cell carcinoma. Study conclusions and caveats: Top tumor clonotypes rose in blood 2 weeks post-radiation, then contracted.

A note on this clone: Antigen: not known.

Time point of the sample: blood 4 weeks post-SBRT, at nephrectomy. Treatment denoted: 15 Gy SBRT to primary tumor, nephrectomy 4 weeks later. Nephrectomy followed 15 Gy stereotactic body radiation by 4 weeks. The tumor was a clear cell renal cell carcinoma. Assay: immunoSEQ multiplex PCR; the TCRdb copy retains only in-frame clones and omits some. The sample includes around 77,000 clones, 83% of them seen just once. The V gene lost 4 bases and the J gene lost 7 bases, with 14 bases spanning the gap. Germline assignment: CDR1 MDHEN and CDR2 SYDVKM. The CDR3 loop spans 14 amino acids. The chain links TRBV28 to TRBJ1-5; tentatively, D is TRBD1 (6 bases). The starting material was blood, obtained from a patient whose treatment included radiotherapy and nephrectomy. This receptor was identified in a woman between 55 and 75 years old with renal cell carcinoma. This chain's CDR3 is CASSSPGARQPQHF. In nucleotides, the CDR3 is TGTGCCAGCAGTTCCCCGGGGGCGAGACAGCCCCAGCATTTT.